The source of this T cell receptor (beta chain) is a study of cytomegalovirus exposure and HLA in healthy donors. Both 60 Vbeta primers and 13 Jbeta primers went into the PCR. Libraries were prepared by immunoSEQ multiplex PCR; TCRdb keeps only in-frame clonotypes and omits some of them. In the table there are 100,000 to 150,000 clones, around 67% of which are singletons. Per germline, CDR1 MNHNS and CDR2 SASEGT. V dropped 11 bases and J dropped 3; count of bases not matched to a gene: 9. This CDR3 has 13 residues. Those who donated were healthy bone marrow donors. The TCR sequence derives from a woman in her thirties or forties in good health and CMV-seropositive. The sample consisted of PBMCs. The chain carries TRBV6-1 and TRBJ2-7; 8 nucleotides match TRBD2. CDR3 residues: CASPKRGSYEQYF. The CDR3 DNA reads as TGTGCCTCGCCCAAGCGGGGGAGCTACGAGCAGTACTTC.